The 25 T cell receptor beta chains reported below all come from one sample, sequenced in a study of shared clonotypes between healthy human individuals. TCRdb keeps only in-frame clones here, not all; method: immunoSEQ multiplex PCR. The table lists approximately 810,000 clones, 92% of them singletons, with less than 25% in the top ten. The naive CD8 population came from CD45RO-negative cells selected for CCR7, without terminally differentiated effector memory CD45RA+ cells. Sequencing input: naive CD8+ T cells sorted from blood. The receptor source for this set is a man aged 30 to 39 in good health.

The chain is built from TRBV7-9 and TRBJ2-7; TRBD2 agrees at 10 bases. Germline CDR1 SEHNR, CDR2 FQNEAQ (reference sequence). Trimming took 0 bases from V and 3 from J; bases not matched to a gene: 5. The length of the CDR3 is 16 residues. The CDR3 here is CASSLASGLADYEQYF. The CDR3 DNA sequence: TGTGCCAGCAGCTTAGCATCAGGACTAGCGGACTACGAGCAGTACTTC.

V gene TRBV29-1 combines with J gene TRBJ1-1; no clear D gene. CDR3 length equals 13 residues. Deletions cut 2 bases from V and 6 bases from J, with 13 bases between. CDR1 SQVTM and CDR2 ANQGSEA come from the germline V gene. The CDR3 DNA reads TGCAGCGTTGAATCCCCGAACTTGCCTGAAGCTTTCTTT. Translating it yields CSVESPNLPEAFF.

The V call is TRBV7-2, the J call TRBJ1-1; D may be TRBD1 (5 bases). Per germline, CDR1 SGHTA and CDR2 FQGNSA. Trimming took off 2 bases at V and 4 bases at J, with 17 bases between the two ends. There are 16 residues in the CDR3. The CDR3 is CASSLLSGTGRTEAFF. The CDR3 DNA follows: TGTGCCAGCAGCTTATTATCCGGTACGGGGCGCACTGAAGCTTTCTTT.

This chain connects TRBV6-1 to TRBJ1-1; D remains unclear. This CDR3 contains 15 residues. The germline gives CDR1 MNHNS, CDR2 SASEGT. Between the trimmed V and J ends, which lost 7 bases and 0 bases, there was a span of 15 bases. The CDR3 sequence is CASILRDYMNTEAFF. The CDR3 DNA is TGTGCCAGCATCCTACGGGATTACATGAACACTGAAGCTTTCTTT.

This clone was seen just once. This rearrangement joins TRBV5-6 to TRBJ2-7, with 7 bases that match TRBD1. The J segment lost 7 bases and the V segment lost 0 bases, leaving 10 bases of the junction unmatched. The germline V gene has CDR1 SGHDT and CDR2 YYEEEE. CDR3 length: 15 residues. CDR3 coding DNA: TGTGCCAGCAGCTTGGGGGTAGGGGGCTTCAAAGAGCAGTACTTC. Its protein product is CASSLGVGGFKEQYF. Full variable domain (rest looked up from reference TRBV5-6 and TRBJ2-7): DAGVTQSPTHLIKTRGQQVTLRCSPKSGHDTVSWYQQALGQGPQFIFQYYEEEERQRGNFPDRFSGHQFPNYSSELNVNALLLGDSALYLCASSLGVGGFKEQYFGPGTRLTVT.

CDR3 nucleotide sequence: TGTGCCAGCAGCCCGCGACTGGGCTACGAGCAGTACTTC. Protein: CASSPRLGYEQYF. The chain uses TRBV9 and TRBJ2-7; D ambiguous. Germline loops: CDR1 SGDLS, CDR2 YYNGEE. The CDR3 sequence is 13 residues long. With 4 bases removed from V and 3 bases from J, the gap between germline ends came to 11 bases.

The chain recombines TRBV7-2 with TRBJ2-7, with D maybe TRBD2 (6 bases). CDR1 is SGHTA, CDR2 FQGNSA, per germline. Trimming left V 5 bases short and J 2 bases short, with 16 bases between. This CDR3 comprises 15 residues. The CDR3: CASSPTLGGTYEQYF. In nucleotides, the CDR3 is TGTGCCAGCAGCCCAACCCTCGGGGGTACCTACGAGCAGTACTTC.

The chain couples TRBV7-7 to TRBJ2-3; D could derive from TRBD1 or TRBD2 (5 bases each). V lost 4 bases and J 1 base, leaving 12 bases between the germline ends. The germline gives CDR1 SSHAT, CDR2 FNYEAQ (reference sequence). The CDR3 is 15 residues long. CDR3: CASSSGPGRTDTQYF. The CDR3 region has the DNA TGTGCCAGCAGCTCGGGACCGGGACGCACAGATACGCAGTATTTT.

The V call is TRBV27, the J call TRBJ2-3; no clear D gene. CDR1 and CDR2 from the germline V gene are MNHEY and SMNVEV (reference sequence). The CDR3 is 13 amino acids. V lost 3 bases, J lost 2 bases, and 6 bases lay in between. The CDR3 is CASSFPTTDTQYF. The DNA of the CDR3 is TGTGCCAGCAGTTTTCCTACCACAGATACGCAGTATTTT.

The CDR3 spells CASSQDRFSYEQYF. The CDR3 nucleotides are TGTGCCAGCAGTCAGGACAGGTTCTCCTACGAGCAGTACTTC. The rearrangement joins TRBV6-5 to TRBJ2-7; 7 bases fit TRBD1. The CDR3 sequence is 14 residues long. Looked up from germline, CDR1 is MNHEY and CDR2 is SVGAGI. With 5 bases clipped from V and 0 bases from J, the junction kept 4 bases outside the gene matches.

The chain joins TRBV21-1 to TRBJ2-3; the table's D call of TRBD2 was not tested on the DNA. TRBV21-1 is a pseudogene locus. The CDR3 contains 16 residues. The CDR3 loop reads CASRQSLAVMQDTQYF. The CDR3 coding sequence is TGTGCCAGCAGACAATCCCTAGCAGTCATGCAAGATACGCAGTATTTT.

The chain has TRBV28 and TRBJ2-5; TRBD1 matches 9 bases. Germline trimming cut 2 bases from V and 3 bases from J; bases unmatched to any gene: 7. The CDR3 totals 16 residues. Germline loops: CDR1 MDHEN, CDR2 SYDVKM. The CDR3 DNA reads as TGTGCCAGCAGTTTAGGGACAGGGAGTTGGGAAGAGACCCAGTACTTC. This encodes CASSLGTGSWEETQYF.

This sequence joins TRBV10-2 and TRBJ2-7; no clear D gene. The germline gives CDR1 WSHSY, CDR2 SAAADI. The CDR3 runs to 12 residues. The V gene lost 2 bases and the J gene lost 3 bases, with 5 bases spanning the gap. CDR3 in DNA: TGCGCCAGCAGTGAGGGGCTCTACGAGCAGTACTTC. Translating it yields CASSEGLYEQYF.

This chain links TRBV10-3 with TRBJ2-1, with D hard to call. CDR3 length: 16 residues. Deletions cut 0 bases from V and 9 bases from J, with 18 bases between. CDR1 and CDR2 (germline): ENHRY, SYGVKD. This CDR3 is CAISESILSGVGEQFF. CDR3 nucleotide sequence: TGTGCCATCAGTGAGTCTATCTTGAGTGGTGTGGGTGAGCAGTTCTTC.

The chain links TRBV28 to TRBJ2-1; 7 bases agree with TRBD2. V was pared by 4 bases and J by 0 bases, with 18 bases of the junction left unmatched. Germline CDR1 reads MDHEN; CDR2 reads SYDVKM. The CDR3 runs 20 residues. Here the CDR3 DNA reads TGTGCCAGCAGTTGGATTACCCCCCAAAGTCTAGCGGTCTCCTACAATGAGCAGTTCTTC. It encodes CASSWITPQSLAVSYNEQFF.

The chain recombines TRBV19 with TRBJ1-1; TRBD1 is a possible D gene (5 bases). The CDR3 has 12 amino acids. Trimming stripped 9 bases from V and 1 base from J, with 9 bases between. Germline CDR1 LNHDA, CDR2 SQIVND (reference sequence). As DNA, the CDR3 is TGTGCCAGCGAGGGACCGAACACTGAAGCTTTCTTT. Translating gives CASEGPNTEAFF.

In DNA, the CDR3 is TGTGCCAGCAGCAAAAGACAGGGATCCCTAAGTCCGGATACGCAGTATTTT. Amino acids: CASSKRQGSLSPDTQYF. The chain is built from TRBV28 and TRBJ2-3; 7 bases map to TRBD1. With 6 bases clipped from V and 6 bases from J, the junction kept 18 bases outside the gene matches. The CDR3 spans 17 residues. From germline, CDR1 is MDHEN and CDR2 SYDVKM.

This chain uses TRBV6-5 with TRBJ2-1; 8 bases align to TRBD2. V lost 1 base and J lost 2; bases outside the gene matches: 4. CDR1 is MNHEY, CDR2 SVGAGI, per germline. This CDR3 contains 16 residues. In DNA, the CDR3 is TGTGCCAGCAGTTACTATAAGCGGGAGACCTACAATGAGCAGTTCTTC. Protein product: CASSYYKRETYNEQFF.

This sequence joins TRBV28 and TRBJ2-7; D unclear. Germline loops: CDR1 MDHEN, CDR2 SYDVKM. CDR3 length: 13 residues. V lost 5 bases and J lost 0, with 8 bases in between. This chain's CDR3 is CASSPSHSYEQYF. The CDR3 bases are TGTGCCAGCAGTCCGTCGCACTCCTACGAGCAGTACTTC.

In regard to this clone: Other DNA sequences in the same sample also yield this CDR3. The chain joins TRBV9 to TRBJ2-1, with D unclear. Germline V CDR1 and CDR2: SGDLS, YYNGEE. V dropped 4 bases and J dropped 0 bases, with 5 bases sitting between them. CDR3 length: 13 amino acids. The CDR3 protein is CASSPDSYNEQFF. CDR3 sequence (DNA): TGTGCCAGCAGCCCAGACTCCTACAATGAGCAGTTCTTC. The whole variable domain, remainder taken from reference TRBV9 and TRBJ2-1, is DSGVTQTPKHLITATGQRVTLRCSPRSGDLSVYWYQQSLDQGLQFLIQYYNGEERAKGNILERFSAQQFPDLHSELNLSSLELGDSALYFCASSPDSYNEQFFGPGTRLTVL.

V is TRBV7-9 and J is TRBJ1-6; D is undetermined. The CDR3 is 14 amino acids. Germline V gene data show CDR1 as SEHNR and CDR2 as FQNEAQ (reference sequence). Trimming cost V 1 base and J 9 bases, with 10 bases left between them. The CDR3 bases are TGTGCCAGCAGCTTAGTTGGACTATTTTCACCCCTCCACTTT. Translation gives CASSLVGLFSPLHF.

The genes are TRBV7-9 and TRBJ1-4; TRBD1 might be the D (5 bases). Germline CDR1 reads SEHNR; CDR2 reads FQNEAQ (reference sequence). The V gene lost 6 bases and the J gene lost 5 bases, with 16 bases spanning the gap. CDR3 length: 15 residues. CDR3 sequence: CASSRLQGQNEKLFF. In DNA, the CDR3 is TGTGCCAGCAGTCGTCTCCAGGGCCAAAATGAAAAACTGTTTTTT. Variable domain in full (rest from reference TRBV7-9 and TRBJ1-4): DTGVSQNPRHKITKRGQNVTFRCDPISEHNRLYWYRQTLGQGPEFLTYFQNEAQLEKSRLLSDRFSAERPKGSFSTLEIQRTEQGDSAMYLCASSRLQGQNEKLFFGSGTQLSVL.

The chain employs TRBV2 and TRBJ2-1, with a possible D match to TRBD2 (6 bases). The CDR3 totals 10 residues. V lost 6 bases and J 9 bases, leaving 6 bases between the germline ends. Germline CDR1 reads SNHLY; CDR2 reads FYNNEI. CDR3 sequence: CASRGGEQFF. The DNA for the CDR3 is TGTGCCAGCAGGGGGGGTGAGCAGTTCTTC.

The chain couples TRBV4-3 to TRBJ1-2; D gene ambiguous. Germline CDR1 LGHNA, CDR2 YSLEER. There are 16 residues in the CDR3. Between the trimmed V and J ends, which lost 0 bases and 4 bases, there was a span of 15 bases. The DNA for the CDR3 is TGCGCCAGCAGCCAAGATGGTATCAGGCTCTCCTATGGCTACACCTTC. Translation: CASSQDGIRLSYGYTF.

CDR3 DNA: TGTGCCAGTAGTTCACTTGGGGTCCCCCAGCATTTT. Amino acid sequence: CASSSLGVPQHF. V usage is TRBV19 and J usage is TRBJ1-5; D not resolved. Germline CDR1 reads LNHDA; CDR2 reads SQIVND (reference sequence). The CDR3 runs 12 residues. V was pared by 5 bases and J by 10 bases, with 12 bases between.